The 28 T cell receptor beta chains below come from one sample, sequenced in a study of T cell responses to AZD1222 COVID-19 vaccine. The repertoire was sequenced with immunoSEQ multiplex PCR; TCRdb's copy has only in-frame clones and lacks some. The sample shows 120,000 or so clones, more than 70% of them seen only once. The sample here was peripheral blood, taken on day 0 of AZD1222 vaccination. These receptors came from an adult in good health.

This clone has just one count. The rearrangement links TRBV4-3 to TRBJ2-1, with 8 bases fitting TRBD1. J was trimmed by 3 bases and V by 3 bases; bases with no gene match: 1. The CDR3 loop spans 14 amino acids. Per germline, CDR1 LGHNA and CDR2 YSLEER. CDR3 amino acids: CASSQDRVYNEQFF. The CDR3 DNA sequence: TGCGCCAGCAGCCAGGACAGGGTCTACAATGAGCAGTTCTTC.

CDR3 DNA sequence: TGCGCCAGCAGCCAAGATTTGAGCGGGAGCTGGGCAGATACGCAGTATTTT. Translating gives CASSQDLSGSWADTQYF. The genes are TRBV4-1 and TRBJ2-3, with TRBD2 matching 8 bases. V lost 0 bases to trimming and J lost 4 bases; unmatched junction nucleotides: 9. Looked up from germline, CDR1 is MGHRA and CDR2 is YSYEKL. CDR3 length equals 17 residues.

This chain joins TRBV12-5 and TRBJ1-1, with TRBD1 matching 7 bases. The CDR3 is 17 residues long. Losses at the gene ends were 5 bases for V and 0 bases for J; bases not matched to a gene: 12. Germline CDR1 and CDR2: LGHNT and FRNRAP. CDR3 in DNA: TGTGCTAGTGGTCCATCCCAAAAGACAGGGATGAACACTGAAGCTTTCTTT. It yields the protein CASGPSQKTGMNTEAFF.

This chain links TRBV18 with TRBJ2-3; D remains ambiguous. With 6 bases removed from V and 0 bases from J, the gap between germline ends came to 13 bases. The CDR3 is made up of 15 amino acids. Germline V gene lookup returns CDR1 KGHSH and CDR2 LQKENI. In nucleotides, the CDR3 is TGTGCCAGCTCCGGCCGGCCACCGAGCACAGATACGCAGTATTTT. It codes for CASSGRPPSTDTQYF.

The V call is TRBV7-3, the J call TRBJ2-1, with 10 nucleotides matching TRBD1. Germline V gene sequence: CDR1 SGHTA, CDR2 FQGTGA. Unmatched junction bases numbered 0, after V lost 2 bases and J lost 2 bases. The CDR3 is 15 residues long. CDR3 sequence (DNA): TGTGCCAGCAGCTTAGGACAGGGGGCCTACAATGAGCAGTTCTTC. Its translation is CASSLGQGAYNEQFF. Drawing the rest from reference TRBV7-3 and TRBJ2-1, the complete variable domain is GAGVSQTPSNKVTEKGKYVELRCDPISGHTALYWYRQSLGQGPEFLIYFQGTGAADDSGLPNDRFFAVRPEGSVSTLKIQRTERGDSAVYLCASSLGQGAYNEQFFGPGTRLTVL.

This chain connects TRBV18 to TRBJ2-1; D could derive from TRBD1 or TRBD2 (6 bases each). The V end lost 0 bases, the J end lost 5 bases, and 20 bases lay between the germline ends. CDR1 KGHSH and CDR2 LQKENI come from the germline V gene. CDR3 length: 18 amino acids. The CDR3 loop reads CASSPPWGAQRSDNEQFF. In DNA form, the CDR3 reads TGTGCCAGCTCACCACCGTGGGGGGCTCAAAGATCGGACAATGAGCAGTTCTTC.

This clone showed up just a few times. The chain recombines TRBV23-1 with TRBJ2-7, with 8 bases identical to TRBD2. TRBV23-1 is designated an ORF whose function remains uncertain. This CDR3 spans 15 amino acids. The V segment lost 7 bases and the J segment 3 bases; nucleotides outside the gene matches: 11. The CDR3 reads CASKDKRLAGYEQYF. The CDR3 nucleotides are TGCGCCAGCAAAGACAAAAGGCTAGCGGGCTACGAGCAGTACTTC.

The genes are TRBV2 and TRBJ2-7; tentatively, D is TRBD1 (6 bases). The CDR3 totals 14 residues. The V gene lost 3 bases and the J gene lost 1 base, with 10 bases spanning the gap. Germline CDR1 reads SNHLY; CDR2 reads FYNNEI. As DNA, the CDR3 is TGTGCCAGCAGTGATTCGGACAGTTCCTACGAGCAGTACTTC. The encoded protein is CASSDSDSSYEQYF.

Only one count was recorded for this clone. The chain links TRBV19 to TRBJ1-4, with D unresolved. This CDR3 is built from 13 residues. Germline V CDR1 and CDR2: LNHDA, SQIVND (reference sequence). The V gene lost 5 bases and the J gene lost 2 bases, with 6 bases spanning the gap. In nucleotides, the CDR3 is TGTGCCAGTAGTTTGAACACTAATGAAAAACTGTTTTTT. Encoded protein: CASSLNTNEKLFF.

This clone appeared once. The chain employs TRBV11-3 and TRBJ2-7, with TRBD1 identical over 7 bases. This CDR3 spans 17 amino acids. Germline CDR1 SGHNT, CDR2 YENEEA. The V and J ends lost 5 bases and 0 bases, in that order; junction bases with no gene match: 13. DNA of the CDR3: TGTGCCAGCAGCCCAACCGACAGGGCCACAACCTCCTACGAGCAGTACTTC. Its protein product is CASSPTDRATTSYEQYF.

J is TRBJ1-3 and V is TRBV19, with D unclear. The length of the CDR3 is 15 residues. V dropped 5 bases and J dropped 0 bases, with 11 bases sitting between them. Germline V lookup: CDR1 LNHDA, CDR2 SQIVND (reference sequence). The CDR3 reads CASSSVSYSGNTIYF. CDR3 bases: TGTGCCAGTAGTTCGGTCTCCTACTCTGGAAACACCATATATTTT.

Here the CDR3 reads CASSHQQGMNTEAFF. The DNA of the CDR3 is TGCGCCAGCAGCCACCAACAGGGGATGAACACTGAAGCTTTCTTT. The chain joins TRBV4-1 to TRBJ1-1, with TRBD1 matching 7 bases. Germline V gene lookup returns CDR1 MGHRA and CDR2 YSYEKL. CDR3 length: 15 amino acids. Trimming cost V 3 bases and J 0 bases; bases outside gene matches: 4.

The rearrangement links TRBV2 to TRBJ1-1; perhaps TRBD1 as D (5 bases). Germline V gives CDR1 SNHLY, CDR2 FYNNEI. The V gene lost 7 bases and the J gene lost 7 bases, with 19 bases spanning the gap. The CDR3 is 14 amino acids. CDR3 amino acids: CASNLRMGGDEAFF. The CDR3, as DNA: TGTGCCAGCAACCTTCGTATGGGGGGTGATGAAGCTTTCTTT. The entire variable domain, with the rest obtained from reference TRBV2 and TRBJ1-1, is as follows: EPEVTQTPSHQVTQMGQEVILRCVPISNHLYFYWYRQILGQKVEFLVSFYNNEISEKSEIFDDQFSVERPDGSNFTLKIRSTKLEDSAMYFCASNLRMGGDEAFFGQGTRLTVV.

This chain links TRBV5-4 with TRBJ1-1; D remains ambiguous. This CDR3 has 16 amino acids. CDR1 and CDR2 (germline): SGHNT, YYREEE (reference sequence). Trimming left V 0 bases short and J 1 base short, with 13 bases between. CDR3 sequence: CASSLANWGANTEAFF. For the CDR3, the DNA is TGTGCCAGCAGCTTGGCCAATTGGGGTGCGAACACTGAAGCTTTCTTT.

The chain employs TRBV29-1 and TRBJ1-1; no reliable D call. Trimming removed 7 bases at V and 0 bases at J, with 9 bases between. Per the germline V gene, CDR1 is SQVTM and CDR2 is ANQGSEA. The CDR3 consists of 12 residues. The CDR3 is CSAGLMNTEAFF. The DNA of the CDR3 is TGCAGCGCAGGACTGATGAACACTGAAGCTTTCTTT.

The rearrangement links TRBV27 to TRBJ2-7; maybe TRBD2 (6 bases). V lost 3 bases and J 1 base, leaving 10 bases between the germline ends. The CDR3 spans 14 residues. Germline V gene data show CDR1 as MNHEY and CDR2 as SMNVEV (reference sequence). DNA for the CDR3: TGTGCCAGCAGTTTTCAGGGAGGTTCCTACGAGCAGTACTTC. Translating gives CASSFQGGSYEQYF.

The chain has TRBV28 and TRBJ1-5; 8 bases align to TRBD1. Germline values: CDR1 MDHEN, CDR2 SYDVKM. V gave up 9 bases and J gave up 2 bases; unmatched junction bases: 3. The CDR3 spans 13 residues. DNA of the CDR3: TGTGCCAGTAGACAGGGGCGCAATCAGCCCCAGCATTTT. This sequence encodes CASRQGRNQPQHF.

The genes are TRBV7-9 and TRBJ1-2; D is possibly TRBD1 (5 bases). Germline-derived CDR1 and CDR2 are SEHNR and FQNEAQ (reference sequence). This CDR3 is 16 amino acids long. Trimming cost V 4 bases and J 4 bases, with 19 bases left between them. CDR3 in DNA: TGTGCCAGCAGCTACCCCGCGTCAGGGACGGGCTATGGCTACACCTTC. The encoded protein is CASSYPASGTGYGYTF.

The chain combines TRBV12-3 or TRBV12-4 with TRBJ1-2; 7 nucleotides agree with TRBD1. The J segment lost 4 bases and the V segment lost 6 bases, leaving 5 bases of the junction unmatched. The CDR3 has 13 residues. Here the CDR3 DNA reads TGTGCCAGCAGCAAGACAGGGATCTATGGCTACACCTTC. Translation gives CASSKTGIYGYTF.

CDR3 loop: CASSPRTGSNYGYTF. The DNA of the CDR3 is TGTGCCAGCAGCCCTCGGACAGGTTCCAACTATGGCTACACCTTC. The V and J genes are TRBV9 and TRBJ1-2, with 7 nucleotides matching TRBD1. V shed 4 bases and J 2 bases; nucleotides not matched to a gene: 8. The germline CDR1 and CDR2 sequences are SGDLS and YYNGEE. The CDR3 is 15 amino acids.

The J gene is TRBJ1-6, the V gene TRBV28; D may be TRBD1 (5 bases). The V end was cut by 4 bases, the J end by 5 bases, with 15 bases between. Germline values: CDR1 MDHEN, CDR2 SYDVKM. CDR3 length: 16 amino acids. CDR3 protein: CASSSPSGWDNSPLHF. The DNA for the CDR3 is TGTGCCAGCAGTTCTCCTTCAGGGTGGGATAATTCACCCCTCCACTTT.

This chain uses TRBV12-3 or TRBV12-4 with TRBJ1-1; D gene uncertain. The CDR3 covers 12 residues. V lost 6 bases and J lost 4, with 9 bases in between. In DNA, the CDR3 is TGTGCCAGCAGCACGCTGGGCACTGAAGCTTTCTTT. This translates into CASSTLGTEAFF.

The chain uses TRBV5-5 and TRBJ2-7; D is perhaps TRBD2 (5 bases). Germline V gene data show CDR1 as SGHKS and CDR2 as YYEKEE (reference sequence). V lost 3 bases to trimming and J lost 4 bases, with 8 bases between them. This CDR3 is built from 12 residues. CDR3 nucleotide sequence: TGTGCCAGCAGCTGGAGAGGGTACGAGCAGTACTTC. This encodes CASSWRGYEQYF.

The rearrangement joins TRBV27 to TRBJ2-7, with D possibly being TRBD1 or TRBD2 (6 bases each). Trimming left V 1 base short and J 2 bases short, with 21 bases between. The CDR3 is made up of 18 amino acids. Germline CDR1 and CDR2: MNHEY and SMNVEV (reference sequence). The CDR3: CASSLFGGLRGMPYEQYF. In DNA, the CDR3 is TGTGCCAGCAGTTTATTCGGGGGCTTGAGGGGGATGCCCTACGAGCAGTACTTC.

The chain links TRBV6-2 or TRBV6-3 to TRBJ2-2; TRBD2 matches 9 bases. Germline CDR1 reads MNHEY; CDR2 reads SVGEGT. The CDR3 is made up of 15 amino acids. V lost 5 bases and J lost 5; bases outside the gene matches: 6. The CDR3 loop reads CASSVSGSWTGELFF. CDR3 in DNA: TGTGCCAGCAGTGTTAGCGGGAGTTGGACCGGGGAGCTGTTTTTT.

The rearrangement links TRBV11-2 to TRBJ1-3; no clear D gene. V gave up 2 bases and J gave up 4 bases, with 12 bases separating them. Germline V gene data show CDR1 as SGHAT and CDR2 as FQNNGV. The CDR3 has 15 amino acids. This chain's CDR3 is CASSLHSVAGNTIYF. The CDR3 nucleotides read TGTGCCAGCAGCTTACATTCGGTAGCCGGAAACACCATATATTTT.

This chain uses TRBV24-1 with TRBJ1-1; D uncertain. Germline CDR1 KGHDR, CDR2 SFDVKD. There are 16 residues in the CDR3. V was pared by 4 bases and J by 1 base, with 15 bases between. The chain's CDR3 is CATSEHTASGNTEAFF. As DNA, the CDR3 is TGTGCCACCAGTGAACATACAGCTTCGGGGAACACTGAAGCTTTCTTT.

In the case of this clone: Other DNA sequences in this sample translate to the same CDR3. V gene TRBV5-4 combines with J gene TRBJ2-7, with 12 bases matching TRBD2. After removal of 2 bases from V and 1 base from J, the junction contained 1 base not matched to a gene. Per germline, CDR1 SGHNT and CDR2 YYREEE (reference sequence). The CDR3 contains 15 residues. This CDR3 is CASSLLAGGSYEQYF. DNA for the CDR3: TGTGCCAGCAGCTTACTAGCGGGAGGATCCTACGAGCAGTACTTC.